The source of this TCR beta chain is a study of identical twins. CDR3 length: 15 residues. The ends were cut back, 4 bases at V and 2 bases at J, with 15 bases in the middle. The germline CDR1 and CDR2 sequences are SGHDN and FVKESK. TCRdb itself ran the 5' RACE reads through MiXCR, one entry per CDR3 protein. The sample lists roughly 240,000 distinct CDR3 sequences, roughly 7.5% occurring once. Study-level results: Cross-sectional statistical analysis, not tracking of the same donors, underpinned the conclusions.

This clonotype was seen repeatedly, ten times or more. Its antigen is as yet unknown. The same data also contributed to another study, on yellow fever vaccine responses in identical twins. That paper adds: Twins' vaccine T cell response reportedly seemed partly convergent, partly personalized.

The sequence came from a woman between 18 and 30 years old in good health. The source material was CD8+ T cells sorted from blood. V and J are TRBV14 and TRBJ2-7; no firm D call. The CDR3 nucleotides read TGTGCCAGCAGCCCGACAAAAGCCCTCCCCTACGAGCAGTACTTC. Translation: CASSPTKALPYEQYF.